This T cell receptor (beta chain) is from a study of blood T cells in healthy people across ages. The use of a sample-barcoded 5' primer and a J-beta primer mix characterized a second PCR of roughly 6 to 11 cycles. TCRdb analysed the 5' RACE reads with MiXCR anew, one entry per CDR3 protein. The sample holds about 840,000 distinct CDR3 sequences, almost 30% seen once. A word on this clonotype: Its antigen is not identified.

Study outcomes and limitations: Versus aged donors, long-lived donors had higher diversity and more naive CD4+ cells.

These data were likewise used in another study, on T cells of mothers and their children. That paper adds: Biologically related mothers and children overlapped slightly more than unrelated pairs, a non-significant difference.

The TCR was taken from a woman aged 40 to 50 in good health. The sequencing sample was made of blood.

This chain's CDR3 is CAWNGQGHSPLHF. As DNA, the CDR3 is TGTGCCTGGAATGGCCAGGGCCATTCACCCCTCCACTTT. The chain is built from TRBV30 and TRBJ1-6, with D possibly TRBD1 on 5 matching bases. This CDR3 spans 13 amino acids. Germline CDR1 GTSNPN, CDR2 SVGIG (reference sequence). The V gene lost 4 bases and the J gene lost 8 bases, with 12 bases spanning the gap.